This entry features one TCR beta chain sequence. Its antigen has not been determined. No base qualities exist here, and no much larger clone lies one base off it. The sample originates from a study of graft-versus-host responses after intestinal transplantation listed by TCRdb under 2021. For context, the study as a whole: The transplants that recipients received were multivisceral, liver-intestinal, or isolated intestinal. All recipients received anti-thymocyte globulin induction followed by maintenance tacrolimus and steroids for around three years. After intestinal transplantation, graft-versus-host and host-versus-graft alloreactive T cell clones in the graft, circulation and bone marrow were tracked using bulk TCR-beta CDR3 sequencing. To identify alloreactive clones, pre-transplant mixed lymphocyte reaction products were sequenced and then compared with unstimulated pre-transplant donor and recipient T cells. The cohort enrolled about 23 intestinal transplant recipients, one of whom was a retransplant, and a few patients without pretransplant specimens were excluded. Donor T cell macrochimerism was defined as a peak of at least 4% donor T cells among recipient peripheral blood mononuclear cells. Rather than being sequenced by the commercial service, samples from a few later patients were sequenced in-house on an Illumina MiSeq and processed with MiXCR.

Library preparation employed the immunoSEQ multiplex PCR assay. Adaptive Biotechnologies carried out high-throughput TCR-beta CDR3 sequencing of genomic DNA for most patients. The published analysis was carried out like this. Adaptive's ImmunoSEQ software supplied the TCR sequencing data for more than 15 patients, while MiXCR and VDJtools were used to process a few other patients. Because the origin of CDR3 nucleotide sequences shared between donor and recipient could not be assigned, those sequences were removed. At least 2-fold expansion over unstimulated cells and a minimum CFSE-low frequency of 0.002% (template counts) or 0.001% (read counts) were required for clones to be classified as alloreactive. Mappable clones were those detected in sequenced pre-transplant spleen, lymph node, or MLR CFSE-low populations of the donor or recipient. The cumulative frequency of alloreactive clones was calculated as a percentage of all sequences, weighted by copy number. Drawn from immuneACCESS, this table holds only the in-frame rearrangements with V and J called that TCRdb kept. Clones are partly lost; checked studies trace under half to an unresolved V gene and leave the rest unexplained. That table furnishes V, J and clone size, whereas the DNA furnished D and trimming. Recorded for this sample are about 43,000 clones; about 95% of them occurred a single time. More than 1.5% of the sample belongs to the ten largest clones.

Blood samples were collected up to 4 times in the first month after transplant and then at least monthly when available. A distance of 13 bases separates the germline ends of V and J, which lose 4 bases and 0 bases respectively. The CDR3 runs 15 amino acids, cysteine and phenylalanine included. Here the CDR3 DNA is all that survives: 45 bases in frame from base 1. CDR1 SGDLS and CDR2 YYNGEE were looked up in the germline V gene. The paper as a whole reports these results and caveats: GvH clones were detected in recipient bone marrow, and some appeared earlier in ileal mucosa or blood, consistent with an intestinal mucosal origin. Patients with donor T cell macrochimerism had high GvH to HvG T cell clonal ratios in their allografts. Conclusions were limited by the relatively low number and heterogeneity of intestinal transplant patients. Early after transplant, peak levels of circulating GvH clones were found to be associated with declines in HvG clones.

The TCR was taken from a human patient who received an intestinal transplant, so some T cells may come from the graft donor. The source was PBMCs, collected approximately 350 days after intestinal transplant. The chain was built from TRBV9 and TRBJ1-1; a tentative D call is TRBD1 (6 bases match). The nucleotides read TGTGCCAGCAGCCCTGGGGGCGACGTGAACACTGAAGCTTTCTTT. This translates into CASSPGGDVNTEAFF. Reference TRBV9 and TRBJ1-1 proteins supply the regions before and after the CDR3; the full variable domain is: DSGVTQTPKHLITATGQRVTLRCSPRSGDLSVYWYQQSLDQGLQFLIQYYNGEERAKGNILERFSAQQFPDLHSELNLSSLELGDSALYFCASSPGGDVNTEAFFGQGTRLTVV.